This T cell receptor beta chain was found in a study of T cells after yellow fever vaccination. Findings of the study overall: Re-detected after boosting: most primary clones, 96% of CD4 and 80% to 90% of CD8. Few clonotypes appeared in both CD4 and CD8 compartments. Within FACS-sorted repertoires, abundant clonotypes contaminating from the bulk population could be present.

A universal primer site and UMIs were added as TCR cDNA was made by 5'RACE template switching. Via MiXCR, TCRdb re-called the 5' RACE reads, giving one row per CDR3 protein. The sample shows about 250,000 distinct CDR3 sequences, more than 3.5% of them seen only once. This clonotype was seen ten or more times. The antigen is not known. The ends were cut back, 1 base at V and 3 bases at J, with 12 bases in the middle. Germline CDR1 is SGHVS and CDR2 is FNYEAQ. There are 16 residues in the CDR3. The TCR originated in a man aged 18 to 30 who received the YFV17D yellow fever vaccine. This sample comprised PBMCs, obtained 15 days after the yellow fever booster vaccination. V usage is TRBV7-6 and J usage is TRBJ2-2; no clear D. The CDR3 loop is CASSLVASGDTGELFF. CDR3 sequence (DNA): TGTGCCAGCAGCTTAGTCGCTTCAGGAGACACCGGGGAGCTGTTTTTT.